One and the same sample provided the 30 T cell receptor beta chains below, sequenced in a study of early T cells in non-severe SARS-CoV-2 infection. TCRdb redid the calling of the 5' RACE reads with MiXCR, one entry per CDR3 protein. The sample has 25,000 to 30,000 distinct CDR3 sequences; around 6% are singletons. This specimen was whole blood, taken at baseline. The receptors derive from an adult who was a healthcare worker with PCR-confirmed SARS-CoV-2 infection or an uninfected control (not recorded which).

This clonotype has ten or more counts. This rearrangement joins TRBV5-4 to TRBJ2-2, with D possibly TRBD1 on 6 matching bases. Trimming removed 7 bases from V and 5 bases from J, with 12 bases in between. This CDR3 spans 13 amino acids. Germline CDR1 SGHNT, CDR2 YYREEE (reference sequence). For the CDR3, the DNA is TGTGCCAGCGCGAAACAGGGAACCGGGGAGCTGTTTTTT. Translating gives CASAKQGTGELFF. Filled out from reference TRBV5-4 and TRBJ2-2, the complete variable domain reads ETGVTQSPTHLIKTRGQQVTLRCSSQSGHNTVSWYQQALGQGPQFIFQYYREEENGRGNFPPRFSGLQFPNYSSELNVNALELDDSALYLCASAKQGTGELFFGEGSRLTVL.

This clonotype showed up many times. This rearrangement joins TRBV7-6 to TRBJ2-3; 13 bases are shared with TRBD2. J lost 4 bases, V lost 4 bases, and 5 bases had no gene match. Germline CDR1 SGHVS, CDR2 FNYEAQ. CDR3 length: 16 residues. The CDR3 bases are TGTGCCAGCAGCTCATTGGGACTAGCGGGATCAGATACGCAGTATTTT. Translating it yields CASSSLGLAGSDTQYF.

The sample holds many counts of this clonotype. The chain employs TRBV6-1 and TRBJ1-1; 7 bases agree with TRBD1. V trimming: 4 bases; J trimming: 5 bases; junction bases outside the gene matches: 10. The CDR3 covers 15 residues. The germline V gene has CDR1 MNHNS and CDR2 SASEGT. In DNA, the CDR3 is TGTGCCAGCAGTGGCGTTGGGACAGAATGGACTGAAGCTTTCTTT. This gives the protein CASSGVGTEWTEAFF.

This chain uses TRBV28 with TRBJ2-1, with unresolved D. CDR1 and CDR2 (germline): MDHEN, SYDVKM. The CDR3 loop spans 12 amino acids. Deletions cut 3 bases from V and 10 bases from J, with 10 bases between. This CDR3 reads CASSFRASEQFF. Written as DNA, the CDR3 is TGTGCCAGCAGTTTTCGGGCATCCGAGCAGTTCTTC.

This clonotype was seen ten or more times. This chain uses TRBV2 with TRBJ2-1; D gene unclear. Germline CDR1 reads SNHLY; CDR2 reads FYNNEI. The CDR3 is made up of 14 amino acids. V dropped 1 base and J dropped 6 bases, with 10 bases sitting between them. This CDR3 reads CASSEGAGVNEQFF. CDR3 nucleotides: TGTGCCAGCAGTGAAGGAGCCGGAGTCAATGAGCAGTTCTTC. Filled out from reference TRBV2 and TRBJ2-1, the complete variable domain reads EPEVTQTPSHQVTQMGQEVILRCVPISNHLYFYWYRQILGQKVEFLVSFYNNEISEKSEIFDDQFSVERPDGSNFTLKIRSTKLEDSAMYFCASSEGAGVNEQFFGPGTRLTVL.

This clonotype was detected ten times or more. The rearrangement links TRBV6-5 to TRBJ2-4; TRBD1 aligns across 12 bases. CDR1 and CDR2 (germline): MNHEY, SVGAGI. The CDR3 runs to 17 residues. Losses at the gene ends were 0 bases for V and 2 bases for J; bases not matched to a gene: 2. CDR3 loop: CASSYSGTGGSKNIQYF. The CDR3 DNA reads TGTGCCAGCAGTTACTCAGGGACAGGGGGCTCCAAAAACATTCAGTACTTC.

This clonotype has a count of ten or more. The rearrangement uses TRBV29-1 and TRBJ2-1; 8 nucleotides agree with TRBD1. J gave up 1 base and V 5 bases, and 10 bases lay outside the gene matches. The CDR3 is made up of 16 amino acids. Germline V gene data show CDR1 as SQVTM and CDR2 as ANQGSEA. The CDR3 loop is CSVRGSGQGSYNEQFF. The CDR3 DNA sequence: TGCAGCGTTCGGGGCAGCGGACAGGGTTCCTACAATGAGCAGTTCTTC.

In its sample, this clonotype was seen many times. The chain couples TRBV7-2 to TRBJ1-4, with D perhaps matching TRBD1 (6 bases). The germline V gene has CDR1 SGHTA and CDR2 FQGNSA. The CDR3 runs to 14 residues. Deletions cut 5 bases from V and 4 bases from J, with 11 bases between. Here the CDR3 DNA reads TGTGCCAGCAGCCCCAGACAGGATAATGAAAAACTGTTTTTT. It translates to CASSPRQDNEKLFF.

This clonotype has only a few counts. The genes are TRBV7-2 and TRBJ2-6, with D uncertain. This CDR3 contains 16 residues. CDR1 SGHTA and CDR2 FQGNSA come from the germline V gene. Deletions cut 2 bases from V and 0 bases from J, with 8 bases between. The CDR3, as DNA: TGTGCCAGCAGCTTATCATCGGGCTCTGGGGCCAACGTCCTGACTTTC. Amino acid sequence: CASSLSSGSGANVLTF.

The V call is TRBV6-6, the J call TRBJ1-2; a possible D gene is TRBD1 (6 bases). The CDR3 is 15 amino acids. Trimming removed 6 bases at V and 0 bases at J, with 14 bases between. Germline V gene sequence: CDR1 MNHNY, CDR2 SVGAGI (reference sequence). CDR3 in amino acids: CASSDGQRTNYGYTF. CDR3 in DNA: TGTGCCAGCAGCGACGGACAGCGGACTAACTATGGCTACACCTTC.

The J gene is TRBJ2-3, the V gene TRBV10-1; the match to TRBD1 covers 12 bases. V was clipped by 3 bases and J by 4 bases; unmatched bases: 2. Germline assignment: CDR1 WNHNN and CDR2 SYGVQD (reference sequence). The CDR3 runs to 15 residues. In nucleotides, the CDR3 is TGCGCCAGCAGTGAAGGGACAGGGGGCGCAGATACGCAGTATTTT. It is translated as CASSEGTGGADTQYF.

This clonotype has at least ten counts. The chain is built from TRBV7-2 and TRBJ2-1; TRBD1 aligns across 8 bases. Germline V gene lookup returns CDR1 SGHTA and CDR2 FQGNSA. J gave up 2 bases and V 5 bases, and 8 bases lay outside the gene matches. The CDR3 is 16 residues long. The CDR3 protein is CASSLDRGRPYNEQFF. For the CDR3, the DNA is TGTGCCAGCAGCCTAGACAGGGGTAGACCCTACAATGAGCAGTTCTTC.

The table lists this clonotype with a few counts. The chain is built from TRBV7-2 and TRBJ2-7; 7 bases are a match to TRBD1. CDR3 length: 14 amino acids. CDR1 and CDR2 (germline): SGHTA, FQGNSA. V lost 1 base and J lost 3; bases outside the gene matches: 3. CDR3 region: CASSLVGQYYEQYF. DNA of the CDR3: TGTGCCAGCAGCTTAGTGGGACAGTACTACGAGCAGTACTTC.

On this clonotype itself: Since a much larger clone is just one base distant, this may be a read error. The chain employs TRBV7-2 and TRBJ2-2, with TRBD2 as a possible D gene (6 bases). The V gene lost 6 bases and the J gene lost 6 bases, with 14 bases spanning the gap. The CDR3 sequence is 14 residues long. CDR1 and CDR2 from the germline V gene are SGHTA and FQGNSA. The CDR3 nucleotides read TGTACCAGCAGACTCGGGGCTAGCGCCGGGGAGCTGTTTTTT. This encodes CTSRLGASAGELFF.

This clonotype was observed many times. V usage is TRBV12-3 or TRBV12-4 and J usage is TRBJ2-1; TRBD2 matches at 8 bases. The CDR3 runs to 14 residues. Germline trimming cut 3 bases from V and 2 bases from J; bases unmatched to any gene: 0. Here the CDR3 reads CASSFSGAYNEQFF. DNA of the CDR3: TGTGCCAGCAGTTTTAGCGGGGCCTACAATGAGCAGTTCTTC.

This clonotype was counted ten times or more. The chain joins TRBV10-3 to TRBJ2-7, with D unresolved. The CDR3 sequence is 13 residues long. The V end was cut by 5 bases, the J end by 0 bases, with 8 bases between. Germline CDR1 is ENHRY and CDR2 is SYGVKD. The CDR3 reads CAISLPGSYEQYF. The CDR3 region has the DNA TGTGCCATCAGTCTTCCCGGCTCCTACGAGCAGTACTTC.

V usage is TRBV28 and J usage is TRBJ2-3; D gene unclear. The CDR3 loop spans 12 amino acids. Deletions cut 4 bases from V and 3 bases from J, with 5 bases between. The germline V gene has CDR1 MDHEN and CDR2 SYDVKM. The CDR3, as DNA: TGTGCCAGCAGTTCTATAACAGATACGCAGTATTTT. This gives the protein CASSSITDTQYF.

This clonotype appeared a few times. The chain uses TRBV12-3 or TRBV12-4 and TRBJ2-3; D is unclear. V shed 3 bases and J shed 3 bases, with 4 bases lying between them. This CDR3 spans 12 amino acids. The CDR3 protein is CASSFATDTQYF. CDR3 DNA sequence: TGTGCCAGCAGTTTCGCTACAGATACGCAGTATTTT.

This clonotype was seen repeatedly, ten times or more. The chain uses TRBV20-1 and TRBJ2-5; D perhaps matches TRBD2 (6 bases). Trimming stripped 4 bases from V and 0 bases from J, with 15 bases between. Germline lookup yields CDR1 DFQATT and CDR2 SNEGSKA (reference sequence). CDR3 length: 15 residues. CDR3 coding DNA: TGCAGTGCTATAGCGGCCATCGGGTACCAAGAGACCCAGTACTTC. Protein sequence: CSAIAAIGYQETQYF.

The rearrangement links TRBV7-9 to TRBJ2-1; D is undetermined. Trimming removed 1 base from V and 1 base from J, with 5 bases in between. The CDR3 spans 14 residues. Germline V gene sequence: CDR1 SEHNR, CDR2 FQNEAQ (reference sequence). The CDR3 here is CASSLGKSYNEQFF. In nucleotides, the CDR3 is TGTGCCAGCAGCTTAGGAAAATCCTACAATGAGCAGTTCTTC.

This clonotype has ten or more counts. The chain links TRBV20-1 to TRBJ1-5, with 7 bases fitting TRBD1. CDR3 size: 13 residues. The J segment lost 3 bases and the V segment lost 3 bases, leaving 2 bases of the junction unmatched. CDR1 and CDR2 from the germline V gene are DFQATT and SNEGSKA (reference sequence). CDR3: CSASTGVNQPQHF. As DNA, the CDR3 is TGCAGTGCTAGCACAGGGGTCAATCAGCCCCAGCATTTT.

This clonotype occurred many times. The V and J genes are TRBV7-9 and TRBJ2-3, with 10 bases that match TRBD1. The CDR3 has 15 residues. The germline CDR1 and CDR2 sequences are SEHNR and FQNEAQ (reference sequence). V lost 3 bases to trimming and J lost 2 bases; unmatched junction nucleotides: 2. The CDR3 region is CASSFGTGVTDTQYF. The CDR3 bases are TGTGCCAGCAGCTTCGGGACAGGGGTCACAGATACGCAGTATTTT.

This clonotype has at least ten counts. V gene TRBV24-1 combines with J gene TRBJ2-1; D possibly corresponds to TRBD2 (6 bases). Deletions cut 6 bases from V and 9 bases from J, with 20 bases between. CDR1 and CDR2 (germline): KGHDR, SFDVKD. This CDR3 region has 15 residues. The CDR3 DNA reads as TGTGCCACCAGTCATCGGGAGCAGGGAGTGGGTGAGCAGTTCTTC. It translates to CATSHREQGVGEQFF.

The chain combines TRBV5-1 with TRBJ2-1; 8 positions agree with TRBD1. Per the germline V gene, CDR1 is SGHRS and CDR2 is YFSETQ. Unmatched junction bases numbered 13, after V lost 4 bases and J lost 7 bases. This CDR3 is 16 amino acids long. CDR3 region: CASSTSGTGIRNEQFF. As DNA, the CDR3 is TGCGCCAGCAGCACGTCCGGGACAGGAATAAGAAATGAGCAGTTCTTC.

This clonotype has ten or more counts. Written as DNA, the CDR3 is TGCAGTGCTAGCACCCCCCTCGGGACTGAAGCTTTCTTT. This encodes CSASTPLGTEAFF. The genes are TRBV20-1 and TRBJ1-1; D ambiguous. Germline values: CDR1 DFQATT, CDR2 SNEGSKA (reference sequence). The V end was cut by 3 bases, the J end by 5 bases, with 13 bases between. The CDR3 loop spans 13 amino acids.

The chain is built from TRBV28 and TRBJ2-7, with TRBD1 identical over 8 bases. The CDR3 contains 16 residues. In germline, CDR1 is MDHEN, CDR2 SYDVKM. With 4 bases clipped from V and 4 bases from J, the junction kept 12 bases outside the gene matches. CDR3 region: CASSSPSPGQAYEQYF. CDR3 bases: TGTGCCAGCAGTTCACCTTCACCGGGACAGGCTTACGAGCAGTACTTC.

This clonotype came up many times. At one boundary the junction diverges from the germline segment, which might be a read error. V gene TRBV2 combines with J gene TRBJ2-7; no reliable D call. This CDR3 has 10 amino acids. The germline V gene has CDR1 SNHLY and CDR2 FYNNEI. The CDR3 loop is CASSSRASSF. The CDR3 coding sequence is TGTGCCAGCAGTTCCCGGGCCTCCTCGTTC.

In this sample, this clonotype turned up many times. The chain has TRBV20-1 and TRBJ2-1, with a tentative D call TRBD2 (5 bases). Germline V lookup: CDR1 DFQATT, CDR2 SNEGSKA (reference sequence). Trimming stripped 5 bases from V and 7 bases from J, with 9 bases between. The CDR3 extends over 11 amino acids. The CDR3 region is CSARRENEQFF. CDR3 in DNA: TGCAGTGCTCGCCGGGAAAATGAGCAGTTCTTC.

This clonotype has a count of ten or more. V and J are TRBV2 and TRBJ2-1; 7 nucleotides match TRBD2. The length of the CDR3 is 14 residues. The V and J ends lost 6 bases and 0 bases, in that order; junction bases with no gene match: 2. Germline V gives CDR1 SNHLY, CDR2 FYNNEI. The CDR3 region has the DNA TGTGCCAGCAGGCGGGGGAGCTCCTACAATGAGCAGTTCTTC. Protein: CASRRGSSYNEQFF.

This clonotype was seen ten or more times. V and J are TRBV11-3 and TRBJ2-1, with 7 positions matching TRBD2. CDR3 length: 16 residues. V lost 4 bases to trimming and J lost 0 bases; unmatched junction nucleotides: 6. CDR1 is SGHNT, CDR2 YENEEA, per germline. CDR3 DNA sequence: TGTGCCAGCAGCTCGCGGGAGTTGGGCTCCTACAATGAGCAGTTCTTC. Its protein product is CASSSRELGSYNEQFF.